Listed below are T cell receptor beta chains from one sample, sequenced in a study of a mutant IDH1 vaccine in newly diagnosed glioma. The table came from immunoSEQ multiplex PCR; TCRdb's copy has only in-frame clones and leaves some out. The table includes approximately 43,000 clones, around 81% detected once. No antigen is known for these receptors. The source material was PBMCs, sampled from a glioma patient whose treatment included an IDH1 peptide vaccine. The receptors derive from a woman between 35 and 50 years old with glioma. Some clones in this sample may be carry-over from other donors' samples. Each CDR3 is given with its conserved first and last residue. D genes are given only for firm matches. Size tells how often a clone was seen (once, few, many) or the class of an expanded clone, and some rows leave it out.

j_call	v_call	d_call	clone_size	cdr3_aa	cdr3_nt
TRBJ1-4	TRBV4-3	-	-	CASSLLRGNEKLFF	TGCGCCAGCAGCTTACTGCGGGGAAATGAAAAACTGTTTTTT
TRBJ2-7	TRBV2	TRBD2	once	CASSANSGGNYF	TGTGCCAGCAGCGCCAATAGCGGGGGGAACTACTTC
TRBJ1-1	TRBV30	TRBD1	-	CAWNDRAGTEAFF	TGTGCCTGGAATGACAGGGCGGGCACTGAAGCTTTCTTT
TRBJ1-2	TRBV2	-	few	CASSDEGYGYTF	TGTGCCAGCAGTGACGAGGGCTATGGCTACACCTTC
TRBJ2-5	TRBV27	-	-	CASSLDIQETQYF	TGTGCCAGCAGTTTAGACATACAAGAGACCCAGTACTTC
TRBJ2-5	TRBV2	-	-	CASKPDSQETQYF	TGTGCCAGCAAACCGGACAGCCAAGAGACCCAGTACTTC
TRBJ2-5	TRBV9	TRBD1	-	CASSEGTGEWETQYF	TGTGCCAGCAGCGAGGGGACAGGGGAATGGGAGACCCAGTACTTC
TRBJ2-2	TRBV5-1	-	-	CASSSRVFGTGELFF	TGCGCCAGCAGCAGTAGGGTATTTGGCACCGGGGAGCTGTTTTTT
TRBJ2-3	TRBV2	-	-	CASSTGGRLLAARGTQYF	TGTGCCAGCAGCACCGGGGGGCGACTTTTAGCGGCCCGGGGTACGCAGTATTTT
TRBJ1-5	TRBV7-8	-	-	CASSFDWVGNQPQHF	TGTGCCAGCAGCTTCGATTGGGTGGGCAATCAGCCCCAGCATTTT
TRBJ2-7	TRBV27	-	once	CASSLEPGLIYEQYF	TGTGCCAGCAGTTTAGAGCCGGGCCTAATCTACGAGCAGTACTTC
TRBJ2-7	TRBV27	-	-	CASSLGGVGYEQYF	TGTGCCAGCAGTTTAGGAGGGGTGGGATACGAGCAGTACTTC
TRBJ2-2	TRBV5-4	-	-	CASSLVGRWNTGELFF	TGTGCCAGCAGCTTGGTGGGGCGGTGGAACACCGGGGAGCTGTTTTTT
TRBJ2-7	TRBV27	-	-	CASSSTGTYEQYF	TGTGCCAGCAGTTCTACAGGGACCTACGAGCAGTACTTC
TRBJ1-5	TRBV5-4	-	few	CASSFWGGSQPQHF	TGTGCCAGCAGCTTCTGGGGAGGGAGTCAGCCCCAGCATTTT
TRBJ2-5	TRBV5-1	-	-	CASSYPQGRGAETQYF	TGCGCCAGCAGCTACCCCCAGGGGAGGGGGGCGGAGACCCAGTACTTC
TRBJ1-1	TRBV6-1	-	-	CASSEWTGEAFF	TGTGCCAGCAGTGAATGGACTGGTGAAGCTTTCTTT
TRBJ2-5	TRBV5-6	TRBD2	-	CASSPGRGGRYQETQYF	TGTGCCAGCAGCCCAGGCCGGGGGGGACGGTACCAAGAGACCCAGTACTTC
TRBJ1-5	TRBV7-9	-	-	CASSSKGGSYLDF	TGTGCCAGCAGCTCAAAGGGGGGGTCCTACTTGGATTTT
TRBJ1-6	TRBV21-1	-	-	CASSKSGGQLGSPLHF	TGTGCCAGCAGCAAAAGCGGGGGACAGCTTGGTTCACCCCTCCACTTT
TRBJ2-3	TRBV29-1	TRBD2	once	CSASGALAGGIDTQYF	TGCAGCGCCAGCGGCGCGCTAGCGGGAGGTATAGATACGCAGTATTTT
TRBJ2-7	TRBV4-1	-	-	CASSRTGYEQYF	TGCGCCAGCAGCCGTACGGGGTACGAGCAGTACTTC
TRBJ2-7	TRBV16	-	-	CASSQNPLGTEQYF	TGTGCCAGCAGCCAAAATCCTCTGGGGACCGAGCAGTACTTC
TRBJ1-5	TRBV7-9	-	-	CASSSKDSPRGPQHF	TGTGCCAGCAGCTCAAAGGACAGCCCAAGGGGGCCCCAGCATTTT
TRBJ1-5	TRBV15	TRBD1	once	CATSDPGQGHQPQHF	TGTGCCACCAGCGACCCCGGACAGGGCCATCAGCCCCAGCATTTT
TRBJ2-7	TRBV28	-	-	CASSKRTASGEQYF	TGTGCCAGCAGTAAAAGGACAGCCTCGGGCGAGCAGTACTTC
TRBJ2-5	TRBV2	TRBD1	once	CASRRDRGTIETQYF	TGTGCCAGCAGGCGGGACAGGGGAACGATTGAGACCCAGTACTTC
TRBJ1-2	TRBV15	TRBD1	once	CATSREKGTGVGYGYTF	TGTGCCACCAGCAGAGAGAAGGGGACAGGGGTAGGATATGGCTACACCTTC
TRBJ1-2	TRBV7-6	-	few	CASSLARGAGYTF	TGTGCCAGCAGCTTGGCCCGGGGGGCGGGCTACACCTTC
TRBJ2-2	TRBV30	-	-	CAWMSKGLNGGELFF	TGTGCCTGGATGTCGAAGGGGCTAAATGGCGGGGAGCTGTTTTTT
TRBJ1-2	TRBV7-8	-	-	CASSSKGGTDGYTF	TGTGCCAGCAGCTCGAAGGGGGGTACCGATGGCTACACCTTC
TRBJ2-3	TRBV27	-	once	CASSPLTRTADTQYF	TGTGCCAGCAGTCCCCTTACTAGAACCGCAGATACGCAGTATTTT
TRBJ1-3	TRBV10-1	-	-	CASRPRLTVNTIYF	TGCGCCAGCAGGCCCCGTTTGACGGTAAACACCATATATTTT
TRBJ1-5	TRBV2	-	-	CASMAGPHQPQHF	TGTGCCAGCATGGCAGGGCCCCATCAGCCCCAGCATTTT
TRBJ2-3	TRBV27	TRBD2	-	CASSLRLAYTTDTQYF	TGTGCCAGCAGTTTGCGACTAGCGTACACCACAGATACGCAGTATTTT
TRBJ2-7	TRBV28	TRBD1	-	CASSGTGAYEQYF	TGTGCCAGCAGCGGGACAGGGGCCTACGAGCAGTACTTC
TRBJ2-7	TRBV29-1	-	-	CSVVSTLEQYF	TGCAGCGTTGTGTCCACCCTCGAGCAGTACTTC
TRBJ2-1	TRBV6-1	-	few	CASKGLLVNEQFF	TGTGCCAGCAAGGGATTGTTGGTGAATGAGCAGTTCTTC
TRBJ1-1	TRBV6-5	-	few	CASSYSDGDTEAFF	TGTGCCAGCAGTTACTCCGATGGGGATACTGAAGCTTTCTTT
TRBJ1-2	TRBV9	-	-	CASSAGPGYGYTF	TGTGCCAGCAGCGCGGGACCCGGCTATGGCTACACCTTC
TRBJ2-2	TRBV4-2	TRBD2	-	CASSQGEGAGELFF	TGTGCCAGCAGCCAAGGGGAGGGCGCCGGGGAGCTGTTTTTT
TRBJ2-7	TRBV4-2	-	-	CASSQDWSGHYEQYF	TGTGCCAGCAGCCAAGACTGGTCAGGGCACTACGAGCAGTACTTC
TRBJ1-1	TRBV18	-	-	CASSGLRDTEAFF	TGTGCCAGCTCGGGCCTCCGGGACACTGAAGCTTTCTTT
TRBJ1-1	TRBV5-1	-	-	CASSYGQPGNTEAFF	TGCGCCAGCAGCTACGGACAGCCAGGGAACACTGAAGCTTTCTTT
TRBJ2-2	TRBV18	-	-	CASSPPNTGELFF	TGTGCCAGCTCACCACCGAACACCGGGGAGCTGTTTTTT
TRBJ1-1	TRBV7-3	-	-	CASSLSAQMNTEAFF	TGTGCCAGCAGCTTATCAGCGCAAATGAACACTGAAGCTTTCTTT
TRBJ2-5	TRBV7-9	-	-	CASSQRAGGETQYF	TGTGCCAGCAGCCAGAGAGCGGGTGGAGAGACCCAGTACTTC